This TCR beta chain comes out of a study of blood T cell repertoires in COVID-19. Under the authors' procedure: Amplification with reference gene primers provided the estimates of nucleated cell counts. Repertoires were generated with immunoSEQ multiplex PCR, while TCRdb's copy carries only in-frame clones and drops some. Clone size and V and J calls were adopted from that table, with D and trimming inferred from the DNA. Among a few hundred thousand clones listed, 70% to 90% were seen once. There are 15 residues in the CDR3. V dropped 7 bases and J dropped 5; count of bases not matched to a gene: 12. The germline V gene has CDR1 SNHLY and CDR2 FYNNEI.

J is TRBJ2-3 and V is TRBV2; TRBD2 matches at 7 bases. Sequenced sample: peripheral blood. The sequence was obtained from a woman between 50 and 59 years old with COVID-19, enrolled during active disease. The CDR3 DNA reads TGTGCCAGCATATCTAGCGGACGGGGGTTAGATACGCAGTATTTT. It specifies CASISSGRGLDTQYF.